Ten or more counts support the clone carrying this T cell receptor (beta chain). Its specificity is not known. These data are taken from a study of T cells after posttransplantation cyclophosphamide. Notes on the study in general: After PTCy, TRB diversity resembled that of CNI/methotrexate controls. Tissue-infiltrating T cells from skin or gut overlapped little with blood T cells. Later post-transplant blood repertoires were often dominated by donor CD8+ memory clones.

The table came from immunoSEQ multiplex PCR; TCRdb's copy has only in-frame clones and leaves some out. Listed for the sample are 7,500 to 8,000 clones, none seen a single time. Treatment was busulfan-fludarabine conditioning, a marrow graft, and cyclophosphamide on days +3 and +4. The specimen was PBMCs, collected after allogeneic stem cell transplant with posttransplant cyclophosphamide. The receptor was isolated from a young adult male patient who received an allogeneic stem cell transplant from an unrelated donor, was CMV-positive, and had acute and chronic GVHD. Some T cells could come from the graft donor.

CDR3 amino acids: CASSRQGTHEQYF. The DNA of the CDR3 is TGTGCCAGCAGCAGGCAGGGTACCCACGAGCAGTACTTC. The rearrangement joins TRBV11-2 to TRBJ2-7; possibly TRBD1 for D (5 bases). Germline V lookup: CDR1 SGHAT, CDR2 FQNNGV. V lost 5 bases and J lost 5, with 13 bases in between. The CDR3 contains 13 residues. Combining the CDR3 with reference TRBV11-2 and TRBJ2-7 gives the whole variable domain EAGVAQSPRYKIIEKRQSVAFWCNPISGHATLYWYQQILGQGPKLLIQFQNNGVVDDSQLPKDRFSAERLKGVDSTLKIQPAKLEDSAVYLCASSRQGTHEQYFGPGTRLTVT.